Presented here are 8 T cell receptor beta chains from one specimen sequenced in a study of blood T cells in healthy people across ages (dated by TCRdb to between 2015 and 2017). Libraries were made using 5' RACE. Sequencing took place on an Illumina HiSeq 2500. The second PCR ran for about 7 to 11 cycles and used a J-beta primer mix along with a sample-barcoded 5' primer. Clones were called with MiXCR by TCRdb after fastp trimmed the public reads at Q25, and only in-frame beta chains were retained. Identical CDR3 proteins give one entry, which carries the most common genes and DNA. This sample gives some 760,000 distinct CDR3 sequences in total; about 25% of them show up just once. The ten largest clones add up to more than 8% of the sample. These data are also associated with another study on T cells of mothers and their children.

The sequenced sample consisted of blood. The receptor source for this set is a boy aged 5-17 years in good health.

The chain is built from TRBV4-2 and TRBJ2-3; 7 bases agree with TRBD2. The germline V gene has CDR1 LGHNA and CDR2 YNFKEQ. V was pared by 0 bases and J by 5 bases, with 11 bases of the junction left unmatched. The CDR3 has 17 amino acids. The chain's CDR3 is CASSQDLRTRGKDTQYF. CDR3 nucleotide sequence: TGTGCCAGCAGCCAAGATCTGAGGACTAGGGGTAAAGATACGCAGTATTTT.

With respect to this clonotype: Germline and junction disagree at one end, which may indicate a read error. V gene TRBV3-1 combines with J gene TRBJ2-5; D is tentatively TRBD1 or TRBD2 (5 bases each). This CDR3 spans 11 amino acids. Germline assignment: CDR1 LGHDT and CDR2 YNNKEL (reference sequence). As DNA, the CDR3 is TGTGCCAGCAGCCAAGAGGGGACCCAGCACTTC. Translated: CASSQEGTQHF.

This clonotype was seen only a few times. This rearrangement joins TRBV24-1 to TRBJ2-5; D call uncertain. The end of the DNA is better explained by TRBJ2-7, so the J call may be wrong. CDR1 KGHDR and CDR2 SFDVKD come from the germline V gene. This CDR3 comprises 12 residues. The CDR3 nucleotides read TGTGCCACCAGTGACAGTTTCTACGAGCAGTACTTC. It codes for CATSDSFYEQYF.

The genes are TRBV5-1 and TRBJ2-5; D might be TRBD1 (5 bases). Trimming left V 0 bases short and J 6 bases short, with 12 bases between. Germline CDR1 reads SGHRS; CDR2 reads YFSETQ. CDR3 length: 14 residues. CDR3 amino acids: CASSLDPGSQTQYF. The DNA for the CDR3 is TGCGCCAGCAGCTTGGATCCAGGGTCCCAGACCCAGTACTTC.

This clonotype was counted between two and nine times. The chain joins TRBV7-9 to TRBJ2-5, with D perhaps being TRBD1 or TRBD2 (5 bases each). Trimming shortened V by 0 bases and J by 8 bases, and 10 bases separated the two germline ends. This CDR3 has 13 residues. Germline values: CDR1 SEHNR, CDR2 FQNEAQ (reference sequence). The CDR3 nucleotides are TGTGCCAGCAGCTTAGCGGGGGTTGTTACCCAGTACTTC. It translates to CASSLAGVVTQYF. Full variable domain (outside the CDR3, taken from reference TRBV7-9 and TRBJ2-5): DTGVSQNPRHKITKRGQNVTFRCDPISEHNRLYWYRQTLGQGPEFLTYFQNEAQLEKSRLLSDRFSAERPKGSFSTLEIQRTEQGDSAMYLCASSLAGVVTQYFGPGTRLLVL.

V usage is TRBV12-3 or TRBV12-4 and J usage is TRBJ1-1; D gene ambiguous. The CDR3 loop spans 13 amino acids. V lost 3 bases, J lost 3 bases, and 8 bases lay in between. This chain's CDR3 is CASSFGEDTEAFF. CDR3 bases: TGTGCCAGCAGTTTCGGCGAGGACACTGAAGCTTTCTTT.

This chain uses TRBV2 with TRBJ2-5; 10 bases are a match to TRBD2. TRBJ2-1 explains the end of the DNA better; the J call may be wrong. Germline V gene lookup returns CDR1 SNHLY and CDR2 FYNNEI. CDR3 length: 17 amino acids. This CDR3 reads CASKGLAFGEDLNEQFF. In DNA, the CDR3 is TGTGCCAGCAAGGGACTAGCGTTTGGCGAAGATCTCAATGAGCAGTTCTTC.

CDR3 coding DNA: TGCGCCAGCAGCTTGGGCTCAGGGGCTGGGGCCAACGTCCTGACTTTC. This sequence encodes CASSLGSGAGANVLTF. The chain employs TRBV5-1 and TRBJ2-6; possibly TRBD1 for D (6 bases). Germline lookup yields CDR1 SGHRS and CDR2 YFSETQ. V gave up 0 bases and J gave up 2 bases, with 9 bases separating them. The CDR3 runs 16 residues.